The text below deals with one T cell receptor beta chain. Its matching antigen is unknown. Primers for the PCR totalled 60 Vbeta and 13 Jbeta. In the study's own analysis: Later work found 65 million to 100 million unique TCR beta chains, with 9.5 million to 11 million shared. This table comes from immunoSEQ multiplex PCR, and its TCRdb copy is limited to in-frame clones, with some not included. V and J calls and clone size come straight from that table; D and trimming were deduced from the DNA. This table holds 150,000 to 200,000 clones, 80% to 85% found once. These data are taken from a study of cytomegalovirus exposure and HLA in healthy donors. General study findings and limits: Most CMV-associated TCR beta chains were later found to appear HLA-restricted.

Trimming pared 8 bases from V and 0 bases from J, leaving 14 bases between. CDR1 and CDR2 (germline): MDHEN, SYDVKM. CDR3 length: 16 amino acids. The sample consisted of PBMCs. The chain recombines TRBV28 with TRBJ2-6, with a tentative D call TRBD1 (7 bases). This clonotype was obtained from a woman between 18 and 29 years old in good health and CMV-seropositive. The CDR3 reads CASCSGGLSGANVLTF. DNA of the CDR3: TGTGCCAGCTGCTCAGGGGGGCTCTCTGGGGCCAACGTCCTGACTTTC.